Listed below are T cell receptor beta chains from one sample, sequenced in a study of blood T cell repertoires in COVID-19. The method was immunoSEQ multiplex PCR; TCRdb's version includes in-frame clones alone and lacks a portion of them. Of approximately 270,000 clones in the sample, roughly 83% were seen once. The sample comprised peripheral blood. The origin of the receptors is a man aged 80 or over with acute or convalescent COVID-19. Both conserved end residues are trimmed from each CDR3.

v_gene,j_gene,CDR3aa
TRBV18,TRBJ1-4,ASSPPAGVANEKLF
TRBV3-1/TRBV3-2,TRBJ2-3,ASSPQAGGQDTQY
TRBV2,TRBJ2-1,ASRGVAGAGEQF
TRBV5-5,TRBJ2-7,ASSLGLAVSYEQY
TRBV5-1,TRBJ2-7,ASSTDSAYEQY
TRBV29-1,TRBJ2-1,SVRSWSSYNEQF
TRBV19,TRBJ1-6,ASSNQGALNSPLH
TRBV6-4,TRBJ2-1,ASSDSWTSGSSYNEQF
TRBV5-1,TRBJ1-3,ASSVGQGAGNTIY
TRBV5-5,TRBJ1-4,ASSLVGAHNEKLF
TRBV14,TRBJ2-1,ASSQQGPNEQF
TRBV7-2,TRBJ1-5,ASRSQGANQPQH
TRBV5-1,TRBJ2-1,ASSSRGGTTYNEQF
TRBV11-2,TRBJ1-2,ASSLSGYGYT
TRBV5-4,TRBJ1-2,ASSLQGGYGYT
TRBV5-1,TRBJ2-5,ASSLGNLGEETQY
TRBV19,TRBJ1-1,ASSPGQNTEAF
TRBV5-1,TRBJ1-1,ASSPGNVLSTEAF
TRBV7-2,TRBJ1-5,ASSSRQDNQPQH
TRBV7-8,TRBJ2-7,ASTLLGQGAREQY
TRBV10-2,TRBJ1-4,ASNKGQGSTKLF
TRBV5-1,TRBJ1-1,ASRPRGQAGTEAF
TRBV10-3,TRBJ1-5,AISEAPGTGGNQPQH
TRBV18,TRBJ1-5,ASSPPSTGGQPQH
TRBV7-6,TRBJ2-6,ASSLTFASGANVLT
TRBV15,TRBJ1-5,ATSRDPPTRGGQPQH
TRBV7-9,TRBJ2-3,ASTVRTSGASDTQY
TRBV5-4,TRBJ2-7,ASSLVSTTGEQY
TRBV19,TRBJ2-5,ASSVSGRAGETQY
TRBV2,TRBJ2-3,ASSAPPDTQY
TRBV24-1,TRBJ2-7,ATSDSTGTDFYEQY
TRBV6-5,TRBJ1-2,ASSYKGAYGYT
TRBV2,TRBJ1-3,ASSGGDGSGNTIY
TRBV28,TRBJ2-4,ASIKGGALAKNIQY
TRBV6-5,TRBJ1-2,ASRTGTGYGYT
TRBV10-3,TRBJ1-6,AISDSSGQGGYNSPLH
TRBV5-1,TRBJ1-2,ASSLDLGYRGGHGYT
TRBV28,TRBJ1-5,ASSLGQGSQPQH
TRBV9,TRBJ2-2,ASSAPEGGVAGELF
TRBV19,TRBJ2-1,ASSPRSSYNEQF